Below, 14 T cell receptor beta chains from the same sample are listed, as sequenced in a study of patients and donors after allogeneic stem cell transplantation. TCRdb re-derived calls from the RT-PCR reads in MiXCR, one entry per CDR3 protein. This table holds 400,000 to 500,000 distinct CDR3 sequences, about a sixth found once. Sequencing was performed on blood, either unsorted or a sorted T cell fraction (not recorded which). These receptor sequences come from a human donor who was either an allogeneic HSCT recipient or a stem cell or donor lymphocyte infusion donor (not recorded which). It is not recorded whose cells these are; they may come from a transplant donor.

The sample holds a few counts of this clonotype. The chain uses TRBV24-1 and TRBJ1-5; the D gene is possibly TRBD1 (6 bases). V lost 5 bases and J lost 0, with 10 bases in between. This CDR3 region has 15 residues. CDR1 and CDR2 from the germline V gene are KGHDR and SFDVKD. The CDR3 coding sequence is TGTGCCACCAGTGGCCCAGGGGCTAGCAATCAGCCCCAGCATTTT. It encodes CATSGPGASNQPQHF.

This clonotype was detected a few times. The chain employs TRBV5-1 and TRBJ2-7; D is possibly TRBD2 (5 bases). CDR3 length: 15 amino acids. The V end was cut by 3 bases, the J end by 1 base, with 14 bases between. Germline V gene lookup returns CDR1 SGHRS and CDR2 YFSETQ. For the CDR3, the DNA is TGCGCCAGCAGCTCTTCAGCGCTAGCATCCTACGAGCAGTACTTC. Translated, it gives CASSSSALASYEQYF.

The V gene is TRBV10-3, the J gene TRBJ2-3; D unclear. V lost 3 bases and J lost 0, with 10 bases in between. The CDR3 extends over 15 amino acids. Germline CDR1 is ENHRY and CDR2 is SYGVKD. The chain's CDR3 is CAISDYAASTDTQYF. The CDR3, as DNA: TGTGCCATCAGTGATTACGCGGCCAGCACAGATACGCAGTATTTT.

This sequence joins TRBV7-6 and TRBJ2-1; 7 nucleotides agree with TRBD1. The CDR3 is made up of 18 amino acids. The V and J ends lost 0 bases and 3 bases, in that order; junction bases with no gene match: 11. The germline V gene encodes CDR1 SGHVS and CDR2 FNYEAQ. The CDR3 protein is CASSLALITGALYNEQFF. CDR3 sequence (DNA): TGTGCCAGCAGCTTAGCCCTAATTACAGGGGCCCTCTACAATGAGCAGTTCTTC.

This clonotype showed up just a few times. The CDR3 DNA follows: TGTGCCAGCAGTTTATCGGACCAAGAGACCCAGTACTTC. Translating gives CASSLSDQETQYF. The chain carries TRBV12-3 or TRBV12-4 and TRBJ2-5; no clear D gene. The ends were cut back, 2 bases at V and 0 bases at J, with 4 bases in the middle. This CDR3 has 13 amino acids.

This clonotype was seen at least ten times. The chain links TRBV5-1 to TRBJ1-2, with D hard to call. V was pared by 0 bases and J by 2 bases, with 5 bases between. The CDR3 is made up of 13 amino acids. Germline V gives CDR1 SGHRS, CDR2 YFSETQ. CDR3 in DNA: TGCGCCAGCAGCTTGGCCCGCAACTATGGCTACACCTTC. This translates into CASSLARNYGYTF.

This chain connects TRBV20-1 to TRBJ2-7; D is unclear. Trimming stripped 1 base from V and 2 bases from J, with 9 bases between. The CDR3 has 13 amino acids. Per germline, CDR1 DFQATT and CDR2 SNEGSKA (reference sequence). CDR3 bases: TGCAGTGCTAGAGGGCTAGAGACCTACGAGCAGTACTTC. Translation gives CSARGLETYEQYF.

There are many counts of this clonotype. V is TRBV29-1 and J is TRBJ1-2; possibly TRBD1 for D (5 bases). The CDR3 totals 13 residues. Per the germline V gene, CDR1 is SQVTM and CDR2 is ANQGSEA. Between the trimmed V and J ends, which lost 0 bases and 6 bases, there was a span of 11 bases. The DNA for the CDR3 is TGCAGCGTTGAAGATCAGGGCAGCGATGGCTACACCTTC. Its protein is CSVEDQGSDGYTF.

The chain combines TRBV5-1 with TRBJ1-4; D unresolved. Trimming removed 4 bases at V and 0 bases at J, with 13 bases between. Germline V gene lookup returns CDR1 SGHRS and CDR2 YFSETQ. This CDR3 has 16 residues. CDR3 loop: CASSRVDLATNEKLFF. Here the CDR3 DNA reads TGCGCCAGCAGCCGAGTGGACCTTGCAACTAATGAAAAACTGTTTTTT.

This clonotype has only a few counts. The chain uses TRBV18 and TRBJ2-7; D perhaps matches TRBD1 (6 bases). Germline-derived CDR1 and CDR2 are KGHSH and LQKENI. V was cut by 4 bases and J by 4 bases, with 14 bases left in between. This CDR3 has 14 amino acids. CDR3 sequence (DNA): TGTGCCAGCTCACAATCCGGGACACCATACGAGCAGTACTTC. Protein product: CASSQSGTPYEQYF.

This clonotype was seen a handful of times. The rearrangement uses TRBV5-5 and TRBJ1-4; 9 bases line up with TRBD1. V was clipped by 1 base and J by 8 bases; unmatched bases: 6. This CDR3 is 15 amino acids long. CDR1 and CDR2 (germline): SGHKS, YYEKEE (reference sequence). The CDR3 sequence: CASSLTGGKSEKLFF. CDR3 coding DNA: TGTGCCAGCAGCTTGACAGGGGGCAAGAGCGAAAAACTGTTTTTT. The full variable domain, completed using reference TRBV5-5 and TRBJ1-4, is DAGVTQSPTHLIKTRGQQVTLRCSPISGHKSVSWYQQVLGQGPQFIFQYYEKEERGRGNFPDRFSARQFPNYSSELNVNALLLGDSALYLCASSLTGGKSEKLFFGSGTQLSVL.

The chain couples TRBV18 to TRBJ1-1, with 7 bases fitting TRBD1. Germline CDR1 is KGHSH and CDR2 is LQKENI. V dropped 3 bases and J dropped 6; count of bases not matched to a gene: 4. The CDR3 covers 13 residues. This CDR3 reads CASSPDRVAEAFF. The CDR3 nucleotides are TGTGCCAGCTCACCTGACAGGGTCGCTGAAGCTTTCTTT.

The chain joins TRBV24-1 to TRBJ2-2; 8 nucleotides line up with TRBD2. After removal of 1 base from V and 0 bases from J, the junction contained 12 bases not matched to a gene. The V gene's germline CDR1 is KGHDR and CDR2 SFDVKD. The CDR3 is 20 residues long. The CDR3, as DNA: TGTGCCACCAGTGATTTAAGTCGGGAGGGTACCCCCTCGAACACCGGGGAGCTGTTTTTT. Its protein product is CATSDLSREGTPSNTGELFF.

This clonotype has just a few counts. The chain combines TRBV11-2 with TRBJ2-5, with D perhaps matching TRBD2 (6 bases). This CDR3 comprises 14 residues. The germline gives CDR1 SGHAT, CDR2 FQNNGV. Trimming cost V 0 bases and J 6 bases, with 11 bases left between them. CDR3 amino acids: CASSLELRGKTQYF. The CDR3, as DNA: TGTGCCAGCAGCTTAGAACTTCGGGGGAAGACCCAGTACTTC.